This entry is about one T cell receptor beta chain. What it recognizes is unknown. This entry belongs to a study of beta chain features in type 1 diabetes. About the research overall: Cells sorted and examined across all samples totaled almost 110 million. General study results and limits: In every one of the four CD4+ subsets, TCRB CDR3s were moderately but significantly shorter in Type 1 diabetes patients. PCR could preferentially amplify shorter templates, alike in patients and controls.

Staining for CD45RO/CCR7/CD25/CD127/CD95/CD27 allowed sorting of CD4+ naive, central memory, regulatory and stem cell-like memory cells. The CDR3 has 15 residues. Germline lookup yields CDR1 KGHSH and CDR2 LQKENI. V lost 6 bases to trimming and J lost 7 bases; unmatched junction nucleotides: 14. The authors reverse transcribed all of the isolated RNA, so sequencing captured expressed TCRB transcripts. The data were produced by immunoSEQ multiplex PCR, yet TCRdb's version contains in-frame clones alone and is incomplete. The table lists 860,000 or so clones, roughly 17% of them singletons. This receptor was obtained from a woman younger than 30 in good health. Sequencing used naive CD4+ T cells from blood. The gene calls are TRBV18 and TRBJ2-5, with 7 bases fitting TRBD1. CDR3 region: CASSKGQSIGSTQYF. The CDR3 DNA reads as TGTGCCAGCTCGAAGGGACAGTCGATTGGTTCGACCCAGTACTTC. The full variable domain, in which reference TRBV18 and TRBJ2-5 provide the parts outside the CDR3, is NAGVMQNPRHLVRRRGQEARLRCSPMKGHSHVYWYRQLPEEGLKFMVYLQKENIIDESGMPKERFSAEFPKEGPSILRIQQVVRGDSAAYFCASSKGQSIGSTQYFGPGTRLLVL.